This T cell receptor beta chain emerged from a study of blood T cell repertoires in COVID-19. Study overall: COVID-19 samples collected from the United States, Italy and Spain covered acute and convalescent phases. T cells, B-cell-depleted T cells, or PBMCs supplied cDNA or gDNA.

Per the original methods: Reference gene primer amplification gave nucleated cell count estimates. Assay used: immunoSEQ multiplex PCR; TCRdb lists only in-frame clones, some missing. D and trimming were read from the DNA, whereas the V and J calls and clone size are those reported in that table. The sample lists about 100,000 clones, roughly 87% occurring once. This CDR3 is 14 amino acids long. Trimming removed 7 bases from V and 9 bases from J; junction bases left unmatched: 8. From germline, CDR1 is MDHEN and CDR2 SYDVKM. This clone was seen once. Sequenced material: peripheral blood. The clonotype originates from a man under 40 in a cohort sampled during active COVID-19. The J gene is TRBJ1-6, the V gene TRBV28, with 8 bases lining up with TRBD1. CDR3 protein: CASTRRTGFSPLHF. The CDR3 coding sequence is TGTGCCAGCACCCGAAGGACAGGGTTTTCACCCCTCCACTTT.